This TCR beta chain emerged from a study of identical twins. TCRdb reanalysed the 5' RACE reads using MiXCR and keeps one entry per CDR3 protein. The data hold about 340,000 distinct CDR3 sequences, with around 9.7% observed a single time. This clonotype turned up a few times. The antigen is undetermined. This CDR3 contains 18 residues. Trimming cost V 3 bases and J 5 bases; bases outside gene matches: 17. Germline V gives CDR1 SGHRS, CDR2 YFSETQ. Study results and limitations: Models, which agreed with sharing between unrelated individuals, nonetheless underestimated the out-of-frame TCR alpha sharing seen in monozygotic twins.

The source of this sequence is a woman in her fifties or sixties in good health. Sequencing was done on a sample of naive T cells sorted from blood. The J gene is TRBJ2-7, the V gene TRBV5-1; the match to TRBD2 covers 10 bases. CDR3 protein: CASSSKWSLAGGSHEQYF. The DNA of the CDR3 is TGCGCCAGCAGCTCGAAATGGTCCTTAGCGGGAGGATCACACGAGCAGTACTTC.